This entry describes one T cell receptor beta chain. Original processing methods: Reference gene primer amplification yielded estimated nucleated cell counts. The protocol was immunoSEQ multiplex PCR, while the TCRdb copy is restricted to in-frame clones and leaves out a portion. That table furnishes V, J and clone size, whereas the DNA furnished D and trimming. The top ten hold roughly 7% of the sample, which has 68,000 or so clones, roughly 84% seen once. The data were taken from a study of blood T cell repertoires in COVID-19. Study summary: COVID-19 samples, acute and convalescent, were from the United States, Italy and Spain. T cells, B-cell-depleted T cells, or PBMCs provided the cDNA or gDNA that served as material.

This CDR3 is 17 amino acids long. Germline CDR1 LGHNA, CDR2 YSLEER. V lost 0 bases and J lost 1, with 15 bases in between. The receptor comes from a man aged 50 to 59 with active COVID-19. This chain uses TRBV4-3 with TRBJ1-2; maybe TRBD1 (6 bases). Sample: peripheral blood. CDR3 sequence (DNA): TGCGCCAGCAGCCAAGACAGTCTTGGACAGTTTAACTATGGCTACACCTTC. This encodes CASSQDSLGQFNYGYTF.